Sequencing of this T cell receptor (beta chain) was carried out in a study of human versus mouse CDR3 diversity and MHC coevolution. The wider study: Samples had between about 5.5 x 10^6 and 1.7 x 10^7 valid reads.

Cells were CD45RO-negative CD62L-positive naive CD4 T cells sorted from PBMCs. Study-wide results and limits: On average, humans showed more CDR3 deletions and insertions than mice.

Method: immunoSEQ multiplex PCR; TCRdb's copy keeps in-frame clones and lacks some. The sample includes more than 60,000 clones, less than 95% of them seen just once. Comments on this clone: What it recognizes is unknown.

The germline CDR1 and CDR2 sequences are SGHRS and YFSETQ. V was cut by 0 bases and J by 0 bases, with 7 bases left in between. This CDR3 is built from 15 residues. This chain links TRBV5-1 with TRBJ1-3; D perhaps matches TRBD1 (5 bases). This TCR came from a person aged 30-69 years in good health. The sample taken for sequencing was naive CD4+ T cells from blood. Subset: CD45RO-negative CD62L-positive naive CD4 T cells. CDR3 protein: CASSLGQNSGNTIYF. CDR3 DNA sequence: TGCGCCAGCAGCTTGGGACAGAACTCTGGAAACACCATATATTTT. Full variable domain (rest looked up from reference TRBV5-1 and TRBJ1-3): KAGVTQTPRYLIKTRGQQVTLSCSPISGHRSVSWYQQTPGQGLQFLFEYFSETQRNKGNFPGRFSGRQFSNSRSEMNVSTLELGDSALYLCASSLGQNSGNTIYFGEGSWLTVV.